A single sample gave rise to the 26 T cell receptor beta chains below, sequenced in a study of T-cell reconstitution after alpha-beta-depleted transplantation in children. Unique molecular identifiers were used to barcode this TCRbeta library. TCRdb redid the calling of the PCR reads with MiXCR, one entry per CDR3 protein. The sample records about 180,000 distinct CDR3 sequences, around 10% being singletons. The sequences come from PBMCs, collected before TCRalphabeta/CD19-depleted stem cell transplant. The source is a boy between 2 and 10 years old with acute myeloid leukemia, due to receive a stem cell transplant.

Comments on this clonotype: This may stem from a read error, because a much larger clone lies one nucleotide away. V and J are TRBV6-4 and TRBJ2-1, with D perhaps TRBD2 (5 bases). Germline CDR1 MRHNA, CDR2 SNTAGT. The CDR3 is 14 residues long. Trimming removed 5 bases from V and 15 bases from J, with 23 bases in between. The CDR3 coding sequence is TGTGCCAGCAGTCTGGACCTTGGAGGCCTCCCTCTGTTCTTC. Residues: CASSLDLGGLPLFF.

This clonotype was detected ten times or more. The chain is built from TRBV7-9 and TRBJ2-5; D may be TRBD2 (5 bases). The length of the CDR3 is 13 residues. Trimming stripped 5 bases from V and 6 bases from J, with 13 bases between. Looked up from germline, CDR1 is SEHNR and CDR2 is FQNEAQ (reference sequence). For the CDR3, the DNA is TGTGCCAGCAGCCCCCCGGAGGAGAAGACCCAGTACTTC. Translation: CASSPPEEKTQYF.

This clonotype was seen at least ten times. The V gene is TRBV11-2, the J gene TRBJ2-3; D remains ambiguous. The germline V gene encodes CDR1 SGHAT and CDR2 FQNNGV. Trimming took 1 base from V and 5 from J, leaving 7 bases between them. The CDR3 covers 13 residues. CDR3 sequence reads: CASSLGWGDTQYF. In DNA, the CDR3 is TGTGCCAGCAGCTTAGGGTGGGGAGATACGCAGTATTTT. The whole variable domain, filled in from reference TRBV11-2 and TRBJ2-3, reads EAGVAQSPRYKIIEKRQSVAFWCNPISGHATLYWYQQILGQGPKLLIQFQNNGVVDDSQLPKDRFSAERLKGVDSTLKIQPAKLEDSAVYLCASSLGWGDTQYFGPGTRLTVL.

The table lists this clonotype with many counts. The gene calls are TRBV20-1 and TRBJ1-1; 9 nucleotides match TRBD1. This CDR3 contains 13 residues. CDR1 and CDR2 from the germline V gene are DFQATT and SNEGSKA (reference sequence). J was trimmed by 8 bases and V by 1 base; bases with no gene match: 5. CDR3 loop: CSARGDRAIEAFF. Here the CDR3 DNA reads TGCAGTGCTAGAGGGGACAGGGCGATCGAAGCTTTCTTT.

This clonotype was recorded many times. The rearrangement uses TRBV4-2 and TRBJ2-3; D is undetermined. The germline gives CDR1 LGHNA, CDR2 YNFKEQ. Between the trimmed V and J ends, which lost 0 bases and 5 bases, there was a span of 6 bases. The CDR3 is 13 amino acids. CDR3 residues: CASSQDPRDTQYF. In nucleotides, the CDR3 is TGTGCCAGCAGCCAAGATCCCCGAGATACGCAGTATTTT.

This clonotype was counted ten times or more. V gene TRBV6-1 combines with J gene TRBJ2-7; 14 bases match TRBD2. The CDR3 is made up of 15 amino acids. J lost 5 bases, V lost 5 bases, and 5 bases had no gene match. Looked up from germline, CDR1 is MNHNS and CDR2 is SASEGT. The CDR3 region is CASSPGTSGSDEQYF. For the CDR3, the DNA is TGTGCCAGCAGTCCGGGGACTAGCGGGAGCGACGAGCAGTACTTC.

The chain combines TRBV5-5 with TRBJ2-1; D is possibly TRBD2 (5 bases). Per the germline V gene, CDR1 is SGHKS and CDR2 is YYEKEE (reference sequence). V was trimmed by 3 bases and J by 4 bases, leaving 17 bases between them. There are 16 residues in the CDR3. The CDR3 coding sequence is TGTGCCAGCAGCTCGATGGGAGTAGCGTCGTACAATGAGCAGTTCTTC. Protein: CASSSMGVASYNEQFF. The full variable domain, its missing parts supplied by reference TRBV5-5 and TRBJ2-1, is DAGVTQSPTHLIKTRGQQVTLRCSPISGHKSVSWYQQVLGQGPQFIFQYYEKEERGRGNFPDRFSARQFPNYSSELNVNALLLGDSALYLCASSSMGVASYNEQFFGPGTRLTVL.

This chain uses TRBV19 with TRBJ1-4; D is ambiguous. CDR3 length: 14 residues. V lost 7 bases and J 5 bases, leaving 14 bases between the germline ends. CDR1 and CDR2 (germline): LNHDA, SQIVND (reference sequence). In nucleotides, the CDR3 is TGTGCCAGTAACAGAAACCCCGAGAATGAAAAACTGTTTTTT. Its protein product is CASNRNPENEKLFF. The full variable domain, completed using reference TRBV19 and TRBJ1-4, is DGGITQSPKYLFRKEGQNVTLSCEQNLNHDAMYWYRQDPGQGLRLIYYSQIVNDFQKGDIAEGYSVSREKKESFPLTVTSAQKNPTAFYLCASNRNPENEKLFFGSGTQLSVL.

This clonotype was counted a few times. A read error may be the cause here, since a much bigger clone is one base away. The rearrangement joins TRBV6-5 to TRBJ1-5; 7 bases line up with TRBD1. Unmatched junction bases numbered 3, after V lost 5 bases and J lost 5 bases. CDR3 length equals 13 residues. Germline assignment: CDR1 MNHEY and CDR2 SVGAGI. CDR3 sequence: CASSNQGDQPQHF. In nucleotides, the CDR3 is TGTGCCAGCAGTAACCAGGGGGATCAGCCCCAGCATTTT.

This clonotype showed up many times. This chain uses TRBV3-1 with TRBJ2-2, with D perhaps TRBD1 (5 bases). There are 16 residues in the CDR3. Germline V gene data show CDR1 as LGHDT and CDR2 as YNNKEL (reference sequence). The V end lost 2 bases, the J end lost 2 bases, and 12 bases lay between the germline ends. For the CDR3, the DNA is TGTGCCAGCAGCCAATGGGGCGGAGCCAACACCGGGGAGCTGTTTTTT. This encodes CASSQWGGANTGELFF.

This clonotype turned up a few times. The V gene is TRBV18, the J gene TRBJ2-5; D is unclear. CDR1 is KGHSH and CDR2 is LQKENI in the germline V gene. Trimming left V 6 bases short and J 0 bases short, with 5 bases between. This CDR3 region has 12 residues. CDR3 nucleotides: TGTGCCAGCTCGACTTACCAAGAGACCCAGTACTTC. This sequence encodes CASSTYQETQYF.

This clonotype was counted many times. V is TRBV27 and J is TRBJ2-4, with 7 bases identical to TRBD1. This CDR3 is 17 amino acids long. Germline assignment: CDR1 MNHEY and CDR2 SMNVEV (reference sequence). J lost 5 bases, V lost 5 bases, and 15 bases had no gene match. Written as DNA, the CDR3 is TGTGCCAGCAGTCCTCACCTGGGACAGCGAGGGGAAAACATTCAGTACTTC. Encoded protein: CASSPHLGQRGENIQYF.

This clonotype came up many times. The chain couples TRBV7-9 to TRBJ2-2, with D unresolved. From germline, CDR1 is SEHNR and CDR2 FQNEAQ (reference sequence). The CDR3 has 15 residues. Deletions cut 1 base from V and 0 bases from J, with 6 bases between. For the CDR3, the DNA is TGTGCCAGCAGCTTAGGGAGCCCGAACACCGGGGAGCTGTTTTTT. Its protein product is CASSLGSPNTGELFF. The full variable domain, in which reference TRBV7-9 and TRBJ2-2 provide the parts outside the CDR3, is DTGVSQNPRHKITKRGQNVTFRCDPISEHNRLYWYRQTLGQGPEFLTYFQNEAQLEKSRLLSDRFSAERPKGSFSTLEIQRTEQGDSAMYLCASSLGSPNTGELFFGEGSRLTVL.

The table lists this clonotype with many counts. The CDR3 region has the DNA TGTGCCATCAGGGGCCAGAACCAAGAGACCCAGTACTTC. Amino acids: CAIRGQNQETQYF. The chain links TRBV10-3 to TRBJ2-5; D remains unclear. Germline CDR1 reads ENHRY; CDR2 reads SYGVKD. Trimming removed 6 bases at V and 0 bases at J, with 8 bases between. The CDR3 is 13 residues long.

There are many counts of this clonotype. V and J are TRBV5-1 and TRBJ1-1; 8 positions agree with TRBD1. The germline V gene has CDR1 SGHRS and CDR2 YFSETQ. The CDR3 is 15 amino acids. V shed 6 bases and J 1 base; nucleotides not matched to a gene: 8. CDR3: CASKDPGQGNTEAFF. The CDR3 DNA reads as TGCGCCAGCAAAGACCCCGGACAGGGGAACACTGAAGCTTTCTTT.

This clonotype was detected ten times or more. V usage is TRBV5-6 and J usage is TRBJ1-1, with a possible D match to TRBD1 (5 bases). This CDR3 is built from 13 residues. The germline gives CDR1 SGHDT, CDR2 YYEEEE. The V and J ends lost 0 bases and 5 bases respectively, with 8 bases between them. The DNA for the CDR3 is TGTGCCAGCAGCTTGGTGTGGGGGACTGAAGCTTTCTTT. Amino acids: CASSLVWGTEAFF.

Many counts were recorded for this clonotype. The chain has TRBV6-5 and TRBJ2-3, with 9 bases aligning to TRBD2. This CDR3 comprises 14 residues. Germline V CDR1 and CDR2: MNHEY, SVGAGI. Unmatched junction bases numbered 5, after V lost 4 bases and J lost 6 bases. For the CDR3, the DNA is TGTGCCAGCAGTTCCAGCGGGAGGAGGGATACGCAGTATTTT. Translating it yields CASSSSGRRDTQYF.

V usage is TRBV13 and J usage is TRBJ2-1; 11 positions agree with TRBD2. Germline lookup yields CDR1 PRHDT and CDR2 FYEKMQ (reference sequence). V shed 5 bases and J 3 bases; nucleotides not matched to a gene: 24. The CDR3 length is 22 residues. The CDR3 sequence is CASSRRQGGLAAKSGGYNEQFF. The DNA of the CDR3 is TGTGCCAGCAGCCGAAGACAGGGGGGACTAGCGGCAAAAAGCGGGGGCTACAATGAGCAGTTCTTC.

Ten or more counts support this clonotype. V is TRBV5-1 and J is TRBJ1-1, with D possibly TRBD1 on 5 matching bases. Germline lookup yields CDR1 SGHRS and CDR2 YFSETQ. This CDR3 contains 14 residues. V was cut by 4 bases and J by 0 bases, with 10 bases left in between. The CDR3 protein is CASSKDTLNTEAFF. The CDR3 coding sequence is TGCGCCAGCAGCAAGGACACTTTGAACACTGAAGCTTTCTTT.

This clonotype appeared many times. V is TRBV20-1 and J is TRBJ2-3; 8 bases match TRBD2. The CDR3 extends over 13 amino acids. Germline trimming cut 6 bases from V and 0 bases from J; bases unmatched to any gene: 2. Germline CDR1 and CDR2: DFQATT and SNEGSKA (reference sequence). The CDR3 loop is CSAIAGSTDTQYF. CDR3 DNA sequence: TGCAGTGCCATAGCGGGAAGCACAGATACGCAGTATTTT.

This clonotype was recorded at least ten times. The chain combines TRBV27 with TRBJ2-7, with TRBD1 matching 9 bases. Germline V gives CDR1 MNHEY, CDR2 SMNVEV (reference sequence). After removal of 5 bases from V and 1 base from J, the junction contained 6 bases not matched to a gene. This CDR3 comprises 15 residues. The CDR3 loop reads CASSPRDRESYEQYF. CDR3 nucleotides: TGTGCCAGCAGTCCCCGGGACAGGGAATCCTACGAGCAGTACTTC.

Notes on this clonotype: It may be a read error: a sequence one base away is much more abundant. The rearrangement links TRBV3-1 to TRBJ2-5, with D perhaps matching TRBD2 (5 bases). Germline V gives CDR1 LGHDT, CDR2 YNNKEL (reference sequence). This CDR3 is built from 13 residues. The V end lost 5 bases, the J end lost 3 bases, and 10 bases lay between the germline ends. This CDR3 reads CASSKGVEETQYF. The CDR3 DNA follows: TGTGCCAGCAGCAAGGGAGTAGAAGAGACCCAGTACTTC.

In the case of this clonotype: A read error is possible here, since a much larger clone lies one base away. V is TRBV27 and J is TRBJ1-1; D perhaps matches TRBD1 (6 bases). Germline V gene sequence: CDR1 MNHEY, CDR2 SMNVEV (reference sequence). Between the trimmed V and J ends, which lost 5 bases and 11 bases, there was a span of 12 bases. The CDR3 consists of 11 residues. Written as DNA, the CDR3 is TGTGCCAGCAGTGGGGGCTTGGGGGCTTTCTTT. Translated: CASSGGLGAFF.

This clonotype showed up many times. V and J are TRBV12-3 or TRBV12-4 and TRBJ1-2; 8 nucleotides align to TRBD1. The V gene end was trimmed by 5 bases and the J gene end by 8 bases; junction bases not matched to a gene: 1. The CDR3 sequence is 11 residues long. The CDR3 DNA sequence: TGTGCCAGCAGTCAGGGGGCAGGCTACACCTTC. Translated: CASSQGAGYTF.

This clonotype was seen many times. The CDR3 DNA follows: TGTGCCAGCAGCCCCGGGACAGGGACCTATGGCTACACCTTC. This translates into CASSPGTGTYGYTF. V gene TRBV7-2 combines with J gene TRBJ1-2, with 9 bases that match TRBD1. CDR3 length equals 14 residues. V was pared by 5 bases and J by 4 bases, with 5 bases of the junction left unmatched. Per the germline V gene, CDR1 is SGHTA and CDR2 is FQGNSA.

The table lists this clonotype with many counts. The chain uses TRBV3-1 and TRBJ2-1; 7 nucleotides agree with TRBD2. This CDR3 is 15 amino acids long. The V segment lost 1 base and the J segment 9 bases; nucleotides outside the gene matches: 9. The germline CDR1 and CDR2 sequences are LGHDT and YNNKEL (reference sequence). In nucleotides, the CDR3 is TGTGCCAGCAGCCAAGGGGGGGAGGGCCGGAGTGAGCAGTTCTTC. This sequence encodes CASSQGGEGRSEQFF.